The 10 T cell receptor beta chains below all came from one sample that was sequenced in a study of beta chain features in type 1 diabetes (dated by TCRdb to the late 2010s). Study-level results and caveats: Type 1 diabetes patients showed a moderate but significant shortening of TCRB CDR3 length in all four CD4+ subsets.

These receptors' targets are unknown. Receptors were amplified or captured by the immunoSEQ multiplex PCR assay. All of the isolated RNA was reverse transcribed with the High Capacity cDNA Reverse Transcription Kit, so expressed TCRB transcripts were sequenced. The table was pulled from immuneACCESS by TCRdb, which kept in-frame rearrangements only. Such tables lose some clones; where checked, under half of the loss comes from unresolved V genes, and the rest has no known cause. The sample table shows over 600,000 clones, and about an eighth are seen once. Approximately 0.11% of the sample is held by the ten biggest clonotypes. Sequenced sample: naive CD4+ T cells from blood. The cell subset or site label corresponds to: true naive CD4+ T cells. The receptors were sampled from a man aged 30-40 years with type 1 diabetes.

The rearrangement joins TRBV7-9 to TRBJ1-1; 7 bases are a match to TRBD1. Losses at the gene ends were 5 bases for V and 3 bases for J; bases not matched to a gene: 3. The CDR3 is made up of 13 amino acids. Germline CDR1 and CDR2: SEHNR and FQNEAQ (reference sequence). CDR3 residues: CASSPGGDTEAFF. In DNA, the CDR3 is TGTGCCAGCAGCCCAGGGGGAGACACTGAAGCTTTCTTT.

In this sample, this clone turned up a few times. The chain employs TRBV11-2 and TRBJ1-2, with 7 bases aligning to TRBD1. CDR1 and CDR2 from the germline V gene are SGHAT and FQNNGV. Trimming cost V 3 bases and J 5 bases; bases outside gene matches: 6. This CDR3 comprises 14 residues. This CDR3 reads CASSFRTGSYGYTF. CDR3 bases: TGTGCCAGCAGCTTCCGGACAGGTTCTTATGGCTACACCTTC.

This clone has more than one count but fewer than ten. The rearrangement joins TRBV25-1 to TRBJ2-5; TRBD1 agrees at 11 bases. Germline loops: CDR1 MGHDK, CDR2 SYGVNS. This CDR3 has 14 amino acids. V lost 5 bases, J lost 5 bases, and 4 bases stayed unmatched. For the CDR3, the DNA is TGTGCCAGCAGTTGGACAGGGGGCAGGGAGACCCAGTACTTC. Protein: CASSWTGGRETQYF.

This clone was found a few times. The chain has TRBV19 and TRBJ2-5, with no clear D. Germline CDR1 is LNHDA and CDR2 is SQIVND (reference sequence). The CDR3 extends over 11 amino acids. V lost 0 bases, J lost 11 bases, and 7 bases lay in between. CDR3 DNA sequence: TGTGCCAGTAGTATAGAGGGAAGGCAGTACTTC. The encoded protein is CASSIEGRQYF.

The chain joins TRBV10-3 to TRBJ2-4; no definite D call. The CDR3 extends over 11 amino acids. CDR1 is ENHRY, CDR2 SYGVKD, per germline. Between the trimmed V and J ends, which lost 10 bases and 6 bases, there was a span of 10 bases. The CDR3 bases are TGTGCCAGCAGCCCCGGAAACATTCAGTACTTC. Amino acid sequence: CASSPGNIQYF.

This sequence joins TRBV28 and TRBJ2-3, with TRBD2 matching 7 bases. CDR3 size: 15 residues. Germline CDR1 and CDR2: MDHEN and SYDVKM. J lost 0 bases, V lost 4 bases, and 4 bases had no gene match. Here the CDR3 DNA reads TGTGCCAGCAGTTCCCTTAGCGGGAGCACAGATACGCAGTATTTT. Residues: CASSSLSGSTDTQYF.

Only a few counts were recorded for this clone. The CDR3 DNA reads TGTGCCAGCAGCTTGTACAGCGTGGGGGAGACCCAGTACTTC. Its translation is CASSLYSVGETQYF. The chain uses TRBV5-6 and TRBJ2-5; D not resolved. The CDR3 has 14 amino acids. V lost 1 base and J lost 5, with 12 bases in between. Germline V gene sequence: CDR1 SGHDT, CDR2 YYEEEE.

The DNA of the CDR3 is TGCAGCGTGAGGCGGAGGGGTGAAAAACTGTTTTTT. This codes for CSVRRRGEKLFF. This chain links TRBV29-1 with TRBJ1-4, with D maybe TRBD1 (5 bases). This CDR3 contains 12 residues. Germline CDR1 SQVTM, CDR2 ANQGSEA. Trimming removed 6 bases from V and 7 bases from J, with 12 bases in between.

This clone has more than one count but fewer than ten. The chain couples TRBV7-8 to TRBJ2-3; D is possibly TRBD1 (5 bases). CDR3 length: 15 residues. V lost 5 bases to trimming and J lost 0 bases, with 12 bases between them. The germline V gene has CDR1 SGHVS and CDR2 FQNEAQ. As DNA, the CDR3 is TGTGCCAGCAGCGCCCAGGGTATCAGCACAGATACGCAGTATTTT. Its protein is CASSAQGISTDTQYF.

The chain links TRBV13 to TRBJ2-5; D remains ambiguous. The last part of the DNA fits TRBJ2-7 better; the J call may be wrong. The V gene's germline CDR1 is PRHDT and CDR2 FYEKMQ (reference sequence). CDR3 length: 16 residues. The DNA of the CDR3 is TGTGCCAGCAGCTTAGGGGCAGCGCCAAGCTCCTACGAGCAGTACTTC. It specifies CASSLGAAPSSYEQYF.